Presented here are 22 T cell receptor beta chains from one specimen sequenced in a study of T cell responses to AZD1222 COVID-19 vaccine. Profiled with immunoSEQ multiplex PCR; TCRdb holds only in-frame clones, not every one. Of roughly 180,000 clones listed, 91% are singletons. The sample here was peripheral blood, taken on day 0 of AZD1222 vaccination. Receptor source: an adult in good health.

This clone was seen only a few times. The V call is TRBV9, the J call TRBJ2-7; D might be TRBD1 or TRBD2, each matching 7 bases. The CDR3 is 14 amino acids. CDR1 and CDR2 (germline): SGDLS, YYNGEE. Deletions cut 0 bases from V and 9 bases from J, with 16 bases between. This CDR3 is CASSVGAGGALQYF. In DNA form, the CDR3 reads TGTGCCAGCAGCGTAGGCGCAGGGGGGGCTCTGCAGTACTTC.

The rearrangement uses TRBV21-1 and TRBJ1-5. TRBV21-1 represents a pseudogene. CDR3 length: 14 amino acids. CDR3 region: CASRPIGSNQPQHF. The CDR3 DNA sequence: TGTGCCAGCAGGCCCATAGGGAGCAATCAGCCCCAGCATTTT.

The V call is TRBV7-2, the J call TRBJ2-1; TRBD2 might be the D (7 bases). Looked up from germline, CDR1 is SGHTA and CDR2 is FQGNSA. The ends were cut back, 5 bases at V and 0 bases at J, with 14 bases in the middle. The CDR3 sequence is 16 residues long. This CDR3 reads CASSNRGASSYNEQFF. CDR3 in DNA: TGTGCCAGCAGCAACCGGGGGGCAAGCTCCTACAATGAGCAGTTCTTC.

The chain combines TRBV5-1 with TRBJ1-1, with 10 bases fitting TRBD1. This CDR3 has 14 amino acids. J was trimmed by 3 bases and V by 4 bases; bases with no gene match: 3. From germline, CDR1 is SGHRS and CDR2 YFSETQ. This CDR3 is CASSPGTGDTEAFF. The CDR3 DNA reads TGCGCCAGCAGCCCCGGGACAGGGGACACTGAAGCTTTCTTT.

The chain couples TRBV7-9 to TRBJ2-3; 8 bases fit TRBD2. The trim removed 5 bases at V and 4 bases at J, leaving 8 bases unmatched. This CDR3 has 15 amino acids. Germline CDR1 reads SEHNR; CDR2 reads FQNEAQ (reference sequence). CDR3 loop: CASSPQGLGADTQYF. CDR3 in DNA: TGTGCCAGCAGCCCGCAGGGACTAGGTGCAGATACGCAGTATTTT.

This sequence joins TRBV28 and TRBJ2-7; perhaps TRBD2 as D (5 bases). This CDR3 spans 12 amino acids. V lost 6 bases and J lost 2, with 8 bases in between. Germline V gene sequence: CDR1 MDHEN, CDR2 SYDVKM. This CDR3 reads CASSPGAYEQYF. The CDR3 bases are TGTGCCAGCAGCCCCGGGGCCTACGAGCAGTACTTC. The full variable domain, rest sourced from reference TRBV28 and TRBJ2-7, is DVKVTQSSRYLVKRTGEKVFLECVQDMDHENMFWYRQDPGLGLRLIYFSYDVKMKEKGDIPEGYSVSREKKERFSLILESASTNQTSMYLCASSPGAYEQYFGPGTRLTVT.

The gene calls are TRBV9 and TRBJ1-5; D call uncertain. From germline, CDR1 is SGDLS and CDR2 YYNGEE. There are 14 residues in the CDR3. The V end was cut by 2 bases, the J end by 1 base, with 7 bases between. CDR3 nucleotide sequence: TGTGCCAGCAGCGTTGGAGGCAGCAATCAGCCCCAGCATTTT. It codes for CASSVGGSNQPQHF. The full variable domain, completed using reference TRBV9 and TRBJ1-5, is DSGVTQTPKHLITATGQRVTLRCSPRSGDLSVYWYQQSLDQGLQFLIQYYNGEERAKGNILERFSAQQFPDLHSELNLSSLELGDSALYFCASSVGGSNQPQHFGDGTRLSIL.

V gene TRBV24-1 combines with J gene TRBJ1-2, with D maybe TRBD1 (5 bases). Looked up from germline, CDR1 is KGHDR and CDR2 is SFDVKD. Trimming took off 4 bases at V and 0 bases at J, with 14 bases between the two ends. The CDR3 extends over 16 amino acids. The CDR3 spells CATSDPDREANYGYTF. In DNA form, the CDR3 reads TGTGCCACCAGTGACCCTGACAGAGAAGCTAACTATGGCTACACCTTC.

The chain joins TRBV10-2 to TRBJ1-1, with unresolved D. Trimming pared 4 bases from V and 5 bases from J, leaving 5 bases between. The germline V gene has CDR1 WSHSY and CDR2 SAAADI. The CDR3 contains 11 residues. The DNA of the CDR3 is TGCGCCAGCAGTGTAGATACTGAAGCTTTCTTT. Translation gives CASSVDTEAFF.

This clone was recorded a few times. The chain combines TRBV30 with TRBJ1-2; D perhaps matches TRBD1 (6 bases). V was shortened by 1 base and J by 8 bases, with 20 bases between the two germline ends. Germline V gives CDR1 GTSNPN, CDR2 SVGIG (reference sequence). This CDR3 has 15 amino acids. CDR3: CAWSDEYRESGGYTF. In DNA form, the CDR3 reads TGTGCCTGGAGTGACGAGTACAGGGAATCTGGCGGCTACACCTTC.

This sequence joins TRBV5-1 and TRBJ2-2, with 10 bases that match TRBD1. Germline CDR1 is SGHRS and CDR2 is YFSETQ. This CDR3 is 16 amino acids long. The V segment lost 2 bases and the J segment 1 base; nucleotides outside the gene matches: 2. In DNA form, the CDR3 reads TGCGCCAGCAGCTTAGGGACAGGGGAGAACACCGGGGAGCTGTTTTTT. As protein: CASSLGTGENTGELFF.

J is TRBJ2-5 and V is TRBV29-1, with D possibly being TRBD2 (6 bases). CDR3 length: 11 residues. Per the germline V gene, CDR1 is SQVTM and CDR2 is ANQGSEA. V lost 7 bases, J lost 2 bases, and 8 bases lay in between. The CDR3 loop is CSGGIQETQYF. Here the CDR3 DNA reads TGCAGCGGCGGGATTCAAGAGACCCAGTACTTC.

This clone was seen just once. The rearrangement uses TRBV4-1 and TRBJ1-6, with D perhaps TRBD1 (5 bases). The CDR3 runs to 13 residues. Germline V gene data show CDR1 as MGHRA and CDR2 as YSYEKL. The germline V and J ends were trimmed by 8 bases and 9 bases, with 14 bases remaining between them. CDR3 loop: CASGRDRASPLHF. CDR3 bases: TGCGCCAGCGGCCGGGACCGGGCTTCACCCCTCCACTTT.

The genes are TRBV3-1 (or the pseudogene TRBV3-2) and TRBJ1-4, with 10 bases lining up with TRBD1. The trim removed 2 bases at V and 8 bases at J, leaving 8 bases unmatched. CDR3 length: 16 residues. The V gene's germline CDR1 is LGHDT and CDR2 YNNKEL (reference sequence). The CDR3 loop is CASSQILDRGDEKLFF. CDR3 nucleotides: TGTGCCAGCAGCCAAATCCTGGACAGGGGGGACGAAAAACTGTTTTTT.

V usage is TRBV5-5 and J usage is TRBJ1-4; D not resolved. CDR3 length: 14 amino acids. Germline values: CDR1 SGHKS, CDR2 YYEKEE (reference sequence). With 2 bases removed from V and 8 bases from J, the gap between germline ends came to 13 bases. The CDR3 here is CASSFSVYQEKLFF. The CDR3 nucleotides read TGTGCCAGCAGCTTCTCCGTATACCAGGAAAAACTGTTTTTT.

The rearrangement uses TRBV5-1 and TRBJ1-1, with D uncertain. Trimming stripped 1 base from V and 1 base from J, with 5 bases between. Germline CDR1 reads SGHRS; CDR2 reads YFSETQ. This CDR3 contains 13 residues. The CDR3 is CASSLTANTEAFF. The CDR3 nucleotides read TGCGCCAGCAGCTTGACAGCGAACACTGAAGCTTTCTTT.

The V call is TRBV6-2 or TRBV6-3, the J call TRBJ2-3; 11 nucleotides agree with TRBD2. The ends lost 5 bases at V and 3 bases at J; junction bases unmatched: 4. CDR3 length: 15 amino acids. The germline V gene encodes CDR1 MNHEY and CDR2 SVGEGT. DNA for the CDR3: TGTGCCAGCAGTCCCACTAGCGGGGGAACAGATACGCAGTATTTT. It yields the protein CASSPTSGGTDTQYF.

The CDR3 DNA sequence: TGCGCCAGCAGATTCGATGGAGGGAAAGGTGGCTACACCTTC. It translates to CASRFDGGKGGYTF. This chain links TRBV5-1 with TRBJ1-2; D remains unclear. The CDR3 has 14 amino acids. Germline-derived CDR1 and CDR2 are SGHRS and YFSETQ. The V end was cut by 5 bases, the J end by 7 bases, with 18 bases between.

The chain couples TRBV11-2 to TRBJ2-7; tentatively, D is TRBD2 (6 bases). V dropped 6 bases and J dropped 5 bases, with 20 bases sitting between them. Looked up from germline, CDR1 is SGHAT and CDR2 is FQNNGV. The CDR3 is made up of 15 amino acids. DNA of the CDR3: TGTGCCAGCAGACCGAATAGCGGAGCCCCCAACGAGCAGTACTTC. This codes for CASRPNSGAPNEQYF.

CDR3 region: CASSLADRGHEQYF. In DNA form, the CDR3 reads TGTGCCAGCAGCTTAGCGGACAGGGGCCACGAGCAGTACTTC. The gene calls are TRBV7-2 and TRBJ2-7; 9 bases match TRBD1. This CDR3 contains 14 residues. Germline-derived CDR1 and CDR2 are SGHTA and FQGNSA. The V segment lost 0 bases and the J segment 5 bases; nucleotides outside the gene matches: 2.

The chain has TRBV5-4 and TRBJ2-1; tentative D call: TRBD1 (5 bases). Between the trimmed V and J ends, which lost 2 bases and 9 bases, there was a span of 9 bases. The germline gives CDR1 SGHNT, CDR2 YYREEE (reference sequence). CDR3 length: 12 amino acids. The CDR3 DNA is TGTGCCAGCAGCTTTGGACAACTTGAGCAGTTCTTC. Its protein is CASSFGQLEQFF.

The rearrangement links TRBV10-3 to TRBJ1-5; possible D gene TRBD1, 5 bases. Per germline, CDR1 ENHRY and CDR2 SYGVKD. Trimming took 3 bases from V and 9 from J, leaving 15 bases between them. The CDR3 spans 14 residues. The CDR3 is CAISDLRGGWPQHF. In nucleotides, the CDR3 is TGTGCCATCAGTGATCTGAGGGGAGGTTGGCCCCAGCATTTT.